This TCR beta chain is drawn from a study of graft-versus-host responses after intestinal transplantation. Some clones are missing from TCRdb's copy, which holds only in-frame ones; the method was immunoSEQ multiplex PCR. The sample holds 20,000 to 25,000 clones, around three quarters seen once. Lamina propria and intraepithelial lymphocytes were released by processing graft tissue. Germline V lookup: CDR1 SGHTA, CDR2 FQGNSA. The CDR3 runs to 16 residues. Unmatched junction bases numbered 9, after V lost 5 bases and J lost 3 bases. The chain has TRBV7-2 and TRBJ2-7; 11 bases agree with TRBD2. This specimen was ileum tissue, taken 12 days after intestinal transplant. This TCR came from a human patient who received an intestinal transplant, so some T cells may come from the graft donor. CDR3 loop: CASSHRLAGYRYEQYF. CDR3 nucleotide sequence: TGTGCCAGCAGCCACCGACTAGCGGGGTACCGCTACGAGCAGTACTTC. The full variable domain, rest sourced from reference TRBV7-2 and TRBJ2-7, is GAGVSQSPSNKVTEKGKDVELRCDPISGHTALYWYRQSLGQGLEFLIYFQGNSAPDKSGLPSDRFSAERTGGSVSTLTIQRTQQEDSAVYLCASSHRLAGYRYEQYFGPGTRLTVT.